The 14 T cell receptor beta chains in this list originate from one sample, sequenced in a study of blood T cell repertoires in COVID-19. Some clones are missing from TCRdb's copy, which holds only in-frame ones; the method was immunoSEQ multiplex PCR. The sample holds 300,000 to 350,000 clones, 65% to 85% seen once. The sequenced sample was peripheral blood. These receptor sequences come from a man aged 25 to 40 with active or convalescent COVID-19.

Note on this clone: Additional DNA sequences in this sample encode the identical CDR3. J is TRBJ1-1 and V is TRBV2; D gene uncertain. V shed 5 bases and J shed 2 bases, with 9 bases lying between them. CDR1 SNHLY and CDR2 FYNNEI come from the germline V gene. There are 13 residues in the CDR3. The CDR3 loop reads CASSLQPNTEAFF. CDR3 sequence (DNA): TGTGCCAGCAGTCTACAGCCTAACACTGAAGCTTTCTTT.

This chain links TRBV5-1 with TRBJ1-1; maybe TRBD1 (5 bases). Between the trimmed V and J ends, which lost 5 bases and 8 bases, there was a span of 19 bases. This CDR3 has 14 residues. Germline V CDR1 and CDR2: SGHRS, YFSETQ. DNA for the CDR3: TGCGCCAGCAGACGCACAGGAGATCAGAGAGAAGCTTTCTTT. As protein: CASRRTGDQREAFF.

The rearrangement links TRBV29-1 to TRBJ1-4; a possible D gene is TRBD1 (6 bases). The CDR3 extends over 14 amino acids. Germline V gives CDR1 SQVTM, CDR2 ANQGSEA. Trimming left V 4 bases short and J 3 bases short, with 12 bases between. DNA of the CDR3: TGCAGCGTTGCAGGGGACCCAGCTAATGAAAAACTGTTTTTT. Protein: CSVAGDPANEKLFF. The variable domain in full, with the rest retrieved from reference TRBV29-1 and TRBJ1-4, is SAVISQKPSRDICQRGTSLTIQCQVDSQVTMMFWYRQQPGQSLTLIATANQGSEATYESGFVIDKFPISRPNLTFSTLTVSNMSPEDSSIYLCSVAGDPANEKLFFGSGTQLSVL.

The rearrangement links TRBV5-4 to TRBJ2-7; maybe TRBD1 (6 bases). With 4 bases removed from V and 0 bases from J, the gap between germline ends came to 14 bases. The germline gives CDR1 SGHNT, CDR2 YYREEE (reference sequence). The CDR3 sequence is 15 residues long. Here the CDR3 reads CASSRHTRGSYEQYF. The DNA for the CDR3 is TGTGCCAGCAGCCGACACACCAGGGGCTCCTACGAGCAGTACTTC.

The J gene is TRBJ2-1, the V gene TRBV20-1, with D perhaps TRBD2 (5 bases). The germline CDR1 and CDR2 sequences are DFQATT and SNEGSKA (reference sequence). The V and J ends lost 3 bases and 8 bases respectively, with 26 bases between them. This CDR3 is 17 amino acids long. CDR3 residues: CSASKRTLGSEVYEQFF. The CDR3 DNA sequence: TGCAGTGCTAGTAAACGCACCTTGGGTTCGGAGGTGTATGAGCAGTTCTTC.

The chain employs TRBV2 and TRBJ1-4; no reliable D call. Trimming took 8 bases from V and 3 from J, leaving 7 bases between them. The CDR3 totals 12 residues. Germline V gives CDR1 SNHLY, CDR2 FYNNEI. The CDR3 reads CASRRANEKLFF. The CDR3 coding sequence is TGTGCCAGCCGGAGGGCTAATGAAAAACTGTTTTTT.

This rearrangement joins TRBV19 to TRBJ2-6; D is possibly TRBD1 (6 bases). CDR3 length equals 14 residues. Deletions cut 8 bases from V and 5 bases from J, with 13 bases between. Looked up from germline, CDR1 is LNHDA and CDR2 is SQIVND (reference sequence). The CDR3 DNA follows: TGTGCCAGTTCACAGGGATTGAGGGCCAACGTCCTGACTTTC. This translates into CASSQGLRANVLTF.

V and J are TRBV27 and TRBJ2-6, with unresolved D. The CDR3 length is 16 residues. V lost 5 bases and J 0 bases, leaving 11 bases between the germline ends. The V gene's germline CDR1 is MNHEY and CDR2 SMNVEV (reference sequence). As DNA, the CDR3 is TGTGCCAGCAGTCTCCTTGTTTCCTCTGGGGCCAACGTCCTGACTTTC. It specifies CASSLLVSSGANVLTF.

This chain connects TRBV5-4 to TRBJ1-2; 9 nucleotides agree with TRBD1. The CDR3 sequence is 16 residues long. The V gene end was trimmed by 3 bases and the J gene end by 4 bases; junction bases not matched to a gene: 10. The germline V gene has CDR1 SGHNT and CDR2 YYREEE (reference sequence). For the CDR3, the DNA is TGTGCCAGCAGCTCTCTTGGGACAGGGTCGACCTATGGCTACACCTTC. This codes for CASSSLGTGSTYGYTF.

The V gene is TRBV4-1, the J gene TRBJ2-7; D might be TRBD2 (6 bases). Deletions cut 1 base from V and 0 bases from J, with 13 bases between. There are 16 residues in the CDR3. The V gene's germline CDR1 is MGHRA and CDR2 YSYEKL. The CDR3 reads CASSQGGGLGSYEQYF. In DNA form, the CDR3 reads TGCGCCAGCAGCCAAGGTGGGGGACTGGGCTCCTACGAGCAGTACTTC.

This chain connects TRBV4-1 to TRBJ1-1; 10 nucleotides agree with TRBD1. Germline trimming cut 6 bases from V and 1 base from J; bases unmatched to any gene: 5. This CDR3 has 15 amino acids. CDR1 is MGHRA, CDR2 YSYEKL, per germline. CDR3 DNA sequence: TGCGCCAGCAGACCGGGACAGGGGAGGAACACTGAAGCTTTCTTT. Translated, it gives CASRPGQGRNTEAFF.

The chain recombines TRBV7-6 with TRBJ2-3; tentative D call: TRBD1 (5 bases). The germline V and J ends were trimmed by 8 bases and 2 bases, with 14 bases remaining between them. Germline CDR1 reads SGHVS; CDR2 reads FNYEAQ. This CDR3 has 14 residues. The CDR3 DNA sequence: TGTGCCAGCTCGGAAGGGGCTCTCACAGATACGCAGTATTTT. Translation gives CASSEGALTDTQYF.

The J gene is TRBJ2-2, the V gene TRBV27, with 7 bases aligning to TRBD1. Trimming took 8 bases from V and 4 from J; bases not matched to a gene: 7. Germline values: CDR1 MNHEY, CDR2 SMNVEV (reference sequence). CDR3 size: 14 residues. The CDR3 region has the DNA TGTGCCAGCGGGGGAAGGGGGCGCACCGGGGAGCTGTTTTTT. As protein: CASGGRGRTGELFF.

The V call is TRBV15, the J call TRBJ2-7; maybe TRBD2 (6 bases). The germline V gene encodes CDR1 LNHNV and CDR2 YYDKDF (reference sequence). The CDR3 is 14 residues long. Trimming cost V 4 bases and J 3 bases, with 13 bases left between them. CDR3 residues: CATSMGGPNYEQYF. CDR3 DNA sequence: TGTGCCACCAGCATGGGGGGACCGAACTACGAGCAGTACTTC.